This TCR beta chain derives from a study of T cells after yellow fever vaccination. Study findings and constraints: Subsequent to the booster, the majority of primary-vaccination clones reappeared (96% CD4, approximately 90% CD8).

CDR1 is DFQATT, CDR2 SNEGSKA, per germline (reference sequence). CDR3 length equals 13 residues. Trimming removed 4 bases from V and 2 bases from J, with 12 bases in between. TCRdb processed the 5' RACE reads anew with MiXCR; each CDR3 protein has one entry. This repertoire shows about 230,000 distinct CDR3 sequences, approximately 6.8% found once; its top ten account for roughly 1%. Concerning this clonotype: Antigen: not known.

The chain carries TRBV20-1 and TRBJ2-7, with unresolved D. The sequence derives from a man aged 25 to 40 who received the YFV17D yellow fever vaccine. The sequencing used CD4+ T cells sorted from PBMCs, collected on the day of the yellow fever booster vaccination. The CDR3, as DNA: TGCAGTGCTATCCGGGCACTTACCTACGAGCAGTACTTC. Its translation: CSAIRALTYEQYF.